The source of this T cell receptor beta chain is a study of Tregs in tolerant kidney transplant recipients. The wider study: Mixed chimerism was transient after nonmyeloablative marrow transplants from related graft donors.

Only in-frame clones appear in the TCRdb table, and some are missing; sequencing was by immunoSEQ multiplex PCR. The data show about 110,000 clones, with around 90% seen just once and nearly 0.35% held by the top ten. V was trimmed by 4 bases and J by 6 bases, leaving 10 bases between them. This CDR3 is 13 amino acids long. From germline, CDR1 is MNHEY and CDR2 SVGAGI. Study-wide points: Activated donor B cell expansion appeared to reveal the most relevant donor-specific TCRbeta repertoire.

Unstimulated Tregs (CD4+CD25+CD127-) and CD4+CD25- non-Tregs were sorted from PBMCs. Regarding this clone: Its antigen is still unknown.

This sequence joins TRBV6-5 and TRBJ1-5; D unresolved. This TCR derives from a human donor who received a combined kidney and bone marrow transplant. Sequences were derived from CD4+ T cells from blood, sampled before the transplant. The CDR3 region has the DNA TGTGCCAGCAGTTCCTACACGGGTCAGCCCCAGCATTTT. Its translation: CASSSYTGQPQHF.